This entry lists 12 T cell receptor beta chains sequenced from one sample in a study of OX40 agonist ivuxolimab in advanced cancers. Sequencing was performed with immunoSEQ multiplex PCR; in TCRdb, only in-frame clones are kept and a portion is missing. The data show some 83,000 clones, 90% seen once. The sample here was CD4+ or CD8+ T cells sorted from blood, taken in a trial of the OX40 agonist ivuxolimab. These receptors all stem from an adult with an advanced solid tumor such as melanoma, head and neck, liver or kidney cancer.

Written as DNA, the CDR3 is TGCAGTGCTAGTCCCGCGACCAAAGCTTTCTTT. This gives the protein CSASPATKAFF. The V gene is TRBV20-1, the J gene TRBJ1-1; D is unclear. The length of the CDR3 is 11 residues. The germline V gene encodes CDR1 DFQATT and CDR2 SNEGSKA (reference sequence). V was shortened by 3 bases and J by 9 bases, with 11 bases between the two germline ends.

The J gene is TRBJ1-3, the V gene TRBV7-6; D ambiguous. The CDR3 spans 16 residues. Germline V lookup: CDR1 SGHVS, CDR2 FNYEAQ. The V end lost 5 bases, the J end lost 0 bases, and 14 bases lay between the germline ends. DNA for the CDR3: TGTGCCAGCAGCCGCGAAACTGCCGCCTCTGGAAACACCATATATTTT. Its protein product is CASSRETAASGNTIYF. Filled out from reference TRBV7-6 and TRBJ1-3, the complete variable domain reads GAGVSQSPRYKVTKRGQDVALRCDPISGHVSLYWYRQALGQGPEFLTYFNYEAQQDKSGLPNDRFSAERPEGSISTLTIQRTEQRDSAMYRCASSRETAASGNTIYFGEGSWLTVV.

This chain connects TRBV6-5 to TRBJ2-7; D is uncertain. The ends were cut back, 5 bases at V and 2 bases at J, with 7 bases in the middle. The CDR3 spans 12 residues. The germline gives CDR1 MNHEY, CDR2 SVGAGI. The CDR3 DNA is TGTGCCAGCAGTGACCTTGCCTACGAGCAGTACTTC. It translates to CASSDLAYEQYF.

In this sample, this clone turned up once. V usage is TRBV7-2 and J usage is TRBJ1-5; D not resolved. Trimming took off 1 base at V and 2 bases at J, with 15 bases between the two ends. The CDR3 has 17 residues. CDR1 is SGHTA, CDR2 FQGNSA, per germline. CDR3 nucleotide sequence: TGTGCCAGCAGCTTAGAGATCCTTCCCAGCGGCAATCAGCCCCAGCATTTT. Protein product: CASSLEILPSGNQPQHF.

This chain joins TRBV7-9 and TRBJ2-7; D unresolved. The V end was cut by 3 bases, the J end by 6 bases, with 15 bases between. CDR1 is SEHNR and CDR2 is FQNEAQ in the germline V gene (reference sequence). CDR3 length: 14 amino acids. The CDR3 region is CASSFQGDLGEQYF. In DNA, the CDR3 is TGTGCCAGCAGCTTTCAAGGAGACTTAGGCGAGCAGTACTTC.

The chain employs TRBV28 and TRBJ2-5, with D possibly called TRBD1 or TRBD2 (5 bases each). Trimming pared 3 bases from V and 4 bases from J, leaving 21 bases between. This CDR3 has 17 residues. Germline CDR1 MDHEN, CDR2 SYDVKM. The CDR3 loop is CASSFTPPGSDRETQYF. CDR3 in DNA: TGTGCCAGCAGTTTTACCCCTCCCGGTAGCGACAGAGAGACCCAGTACTTC.

V gene TRBV4-2 combines with J gene TRBJ2-3; 8 positions match TRBD1. CDR1 LGHNA and CDR2 YNFKEQ come from the germline V gene. The J segment lost 4 bases and the V segment lost 0 bases, leaving 3 bases of the junction unmatched. This CDR3 is 15 amino acids long. The CDR3 nucleotides read TGTGCCAGCAGCCAAGAGGACAGGGCCCCAGATACGCAGTATTTT. As protein: CASSQEDRAPDTQYF.

Details on this clone: One end of the junction is discordant with germline, which a read error may explain. The rearrangement uses TRBV18 and TRBJ1-5; 9 bases are a match to TRBD1. The length of the CDR3 is 15 residues. Germline V CDR1 and CDR2: KGHSH, LQKENI. CDR3: CASSFGGQGKQPQHF. In nucleotides, the CDR3 is TGTGCCAGCTCATTCGGGGGACAGGGCAAACAGCCCCAGCATTTT.

This sequence joins TRBV28 and TRBJ2-7, with D unclear. The CDR3 sequence is 14 residues long. V was pared by 6 bases and J by 1 base, with 13 bases between. Germline CDR1 reads MDHEN; CDR2 reads SYDVKM. The CDR3 sequence is CASSPGWGSYEQYF. The CDR3 nucleotides read TGTGCCAGCAGCCCCGGGTGGGGATCCTACGAGCAGTACTTC.

This rearrangement joins TRBV27 to TRBJ1-1, with 7 bases lining up with TRBD1. Looked up from germline, CDR1 is MNHEY and CDR2 is SMNVEV (reference sequence). J lost 0 bases, V lost 6 bases, and 7 bases had no gene match. The CDR3 runs 15 residues. CDR3 DNA sequence: TGTGCCAGCAGGCTAACCGGGACAGTGAACACTGAAGCTTTCTTT. Translating gives CASRLTGTVNTEAFF.

The chain has TRBV14 and TRBJ1-1, with D possibly being TRBD1 (6 bases). This CDR3 spans 16 amino acids. V lost 1 base to trimming and J lost 3 bases, with 15 bases between them. Germline-derived CDR1 and CDR2 are SGHDN and FVKESK. The CDR3 DNA reads as TGTGCCAGCAGCCAAGGACGAAGGGGGGGGTACACTGAAGCTTTCTTT. Translating it yields CASSQGRRGGYTEAFF. The full variable domain, rest sourced from reference TRBV14 and TRBJ1-1, is EAGVTQFPSHSVIEKGQTVTLRCDPISGHDNLYWYRRVMGKEIKFLLHFVKESKQDESGMPNNRFLAERTGGTYSTLKVQPAELEDSGVYFCASSQGRRGGYTEAFFGQGTRLTVV.

The chain joins TRBV19 to TRBJ1-4; TRBD1 matches at 10 bases. Trimming took 5 bases from V and 6 from J; bases not matched to a gene: 6. This CDR3 contains 15 residues. Germline loops: CDR1 LNHDA, CDR2 SQIVND (reference sequence). The CDR3, as DNA: TGTGCCAGTAGTGTATCCGGGACAGGGGATGAAAAACTGTTTTTT. It encodes CASSVSGTGDEKLFF. The full variable domain, with the rest looked up from reference TRBV19 and TRBJ1-4, is DGGITQSPKYLFRKEGQNVTLSCEQNLNHDAMYWYRQDPGQGLRLIYYSQIVNDFQKGDIAEGYSVSREKKESFPLTVTSAQKNPTAFYLCASSVSGTGDEKLFFGSGTQLSVL.